This T cell receptor (beta chain) was sequenced in a study of T cells after yellow fever vaccination. This clonotype has only a few counts. The CDR3 loop spans 14 amino acids. Germline values: CDR1 SGHRS, CDR2 YFSETQ. Trimming removed 1 base from V and 7 bases from J, with 11 bases in between. A single record per CDR3 protein comes from TCRdb applying MiXCR to the 5' RACE reads. The sample lists 450,000 to 600,000 distinct CDR3 sequences; around an eighth were seen once. This clonotype was sampled from a man aged 25-45 years who received the YFV17D yellow fever vaccine. This chain links TRBV5-1 with TRBJ2-2; perhaps D is TRBD1 or TRBD2 (5 bases each). The source material was PBMCs, sampled on the day of the yellow fever booster vaccination. The CDR3 DNA reads as TGCGCCAGCAGCTTGATACAGGCGGGCGGGGAGCTGTTTTTT. Translated, it gives CASSLIQAGGELFF. The full variable domain, in which reference TRBV5-1 and TRBJ2-2 provide the parts outside the CDR3, is KAGVTQTPRYLIKTRGQQVTLSCSPISGHRSVSWYQQTPGQGLQFLFEYFSETQRNKGNFPGRFSGRQFSNSRSEMNVSTLELGDSALYLCASSLIQAGGELFFGEGSRLTVL.